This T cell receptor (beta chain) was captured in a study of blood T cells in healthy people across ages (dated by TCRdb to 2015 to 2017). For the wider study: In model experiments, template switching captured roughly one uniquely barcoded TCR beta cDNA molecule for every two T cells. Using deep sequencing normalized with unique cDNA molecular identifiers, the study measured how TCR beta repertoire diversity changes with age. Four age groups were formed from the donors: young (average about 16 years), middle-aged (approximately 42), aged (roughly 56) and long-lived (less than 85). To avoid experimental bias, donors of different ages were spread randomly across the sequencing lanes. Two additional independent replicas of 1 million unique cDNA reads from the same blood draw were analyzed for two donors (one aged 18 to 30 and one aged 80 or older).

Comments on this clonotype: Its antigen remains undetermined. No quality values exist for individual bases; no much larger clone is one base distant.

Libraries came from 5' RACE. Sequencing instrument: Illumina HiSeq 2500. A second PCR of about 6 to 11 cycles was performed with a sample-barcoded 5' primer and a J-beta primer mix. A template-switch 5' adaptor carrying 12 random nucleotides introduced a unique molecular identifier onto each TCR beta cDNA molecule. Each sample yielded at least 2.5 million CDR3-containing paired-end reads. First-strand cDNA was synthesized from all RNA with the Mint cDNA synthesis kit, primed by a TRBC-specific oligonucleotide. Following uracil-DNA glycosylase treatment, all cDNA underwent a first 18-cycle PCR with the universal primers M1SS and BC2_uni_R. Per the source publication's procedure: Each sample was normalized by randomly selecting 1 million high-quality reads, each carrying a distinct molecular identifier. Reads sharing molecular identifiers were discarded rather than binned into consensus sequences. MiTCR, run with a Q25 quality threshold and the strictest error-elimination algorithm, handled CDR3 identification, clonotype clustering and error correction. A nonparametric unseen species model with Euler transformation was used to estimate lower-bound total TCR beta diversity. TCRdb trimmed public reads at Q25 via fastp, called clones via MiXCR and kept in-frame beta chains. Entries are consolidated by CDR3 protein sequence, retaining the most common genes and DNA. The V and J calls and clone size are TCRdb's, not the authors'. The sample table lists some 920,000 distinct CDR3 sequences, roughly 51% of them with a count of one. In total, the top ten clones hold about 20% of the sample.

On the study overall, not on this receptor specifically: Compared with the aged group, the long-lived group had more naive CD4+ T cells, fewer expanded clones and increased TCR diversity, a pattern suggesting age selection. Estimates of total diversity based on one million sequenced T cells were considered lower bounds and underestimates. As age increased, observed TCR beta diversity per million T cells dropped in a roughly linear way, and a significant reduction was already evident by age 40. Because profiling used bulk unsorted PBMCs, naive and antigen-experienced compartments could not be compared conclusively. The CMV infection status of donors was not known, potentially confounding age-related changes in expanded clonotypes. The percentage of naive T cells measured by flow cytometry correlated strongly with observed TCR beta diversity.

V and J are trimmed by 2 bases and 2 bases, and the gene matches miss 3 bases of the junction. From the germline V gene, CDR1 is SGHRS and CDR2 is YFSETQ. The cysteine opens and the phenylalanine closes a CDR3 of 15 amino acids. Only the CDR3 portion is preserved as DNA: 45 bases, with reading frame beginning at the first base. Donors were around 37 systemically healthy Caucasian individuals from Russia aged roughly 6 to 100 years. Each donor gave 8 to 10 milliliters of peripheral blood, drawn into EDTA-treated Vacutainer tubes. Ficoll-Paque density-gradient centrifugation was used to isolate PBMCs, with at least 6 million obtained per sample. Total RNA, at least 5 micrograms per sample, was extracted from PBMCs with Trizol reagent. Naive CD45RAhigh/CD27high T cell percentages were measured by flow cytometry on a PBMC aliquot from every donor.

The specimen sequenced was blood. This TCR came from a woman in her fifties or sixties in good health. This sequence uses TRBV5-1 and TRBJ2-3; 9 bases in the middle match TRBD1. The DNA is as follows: TGCGCCAGCAGCTTCGGGGACAGGGACACAGATACGCAGTATTTT. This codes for CASSFGDRDTDTQYF.